These 4 T cell receptor beta chains were all obtained from the same sample, sequenced in a study of early T cells in non-severe SARS-CoV-2 infection. A single record per CDR3 protein comes from TCRdb applying MiXCR to the 5' RACE reads. This table holds tens of thousands of distinct CDR3 sequences, approximately 4.7% found once. The sample was whole blood. The receptors stem from an adult who was a healthcare worker with PCR-confirmed SARS-CoV-2 infection or an uninfected control (not recorded which).

This clonotype has ten or more counts. The CDR3 region is CSARWRGQGARGEYF. The CDR3 DNA reads TGCAGTGCTAGGTGGAGGGGACAGGGGGCTAGAGGGGAGTACTTC. V usage is TRBV20-1 and J usage is TRBJ2-7; 12 nucleotides agree with TRBD1. The V gene end was trimmed by 3 bases and the J gene end by 11 bases; junction bases not matched to a gene: 14. Germline CDR1 is DFQATT and CDR2 is SNEGSKA (reference sequence). This CDR3 region has 15 residues.

This clonotype was counted a few times. The chain is built from TRBV2 and TRBJ2-1; TRBD1 matches 8 bases. CDR1 is SNHLY and CDR2 is FYNNEI in the germline V gene. V lost 6 bases and J lost 4; bases outside the gene matches: 11. There are 16 residues in the CDR3. The CDR3 is CASRLTGGSSYNEQFF. In DNA form, the CDR3 reads TGTGCCAGCAGGCTAACAGGGGGATCTTCATACAATGAGCAGTTCTTC. Full variable domain (missing parts from reference TRBV2 and TRBJ2-1): EPEVTQTPSHQVTQMGQEVILRCVPISNHLYFYWYRQILGQKVEFLVSFYNNEISEKSEIFDDQFSVERPDGSNFTLKIRSTKLEDSAMYFCASRLTGGSSYNEQFFGPGTRLTVL.

This clonotype was counted a few times. The CDR3 DNA is TGTGCCAGCTCACCAGGGAACACTGAAGCTTTCTTT. Translating it yields CASSPGNTEAFF. V gene TRBV18 combines with J gene TRBJ1-1; unclear D gene. The V end lost 2 bases, the J end lost 1 base, and 2 bases lay between the germline ends. This CDR3 has 12 residues. From germline, CDR1 is KGHSH and CDR2 LQKENI.

This clonotype was recorded many times. The chain combines TRBV20-1 with TRBJ2-7; D is unresolved. V was cut by 2 bases and J by 1 base, with 12 bases left in between. Germline V gives CDR1 DFQATT, CDR2 SNEGSKA (reference sequence). This CDR3 region has 14 residues. CDR3 nucleotide sequence: TGCAGTGCTAGATCGGGCAGGATGTCCTACGAGCAGTACTTC. Translation: CSARSGRMSYEQYF.